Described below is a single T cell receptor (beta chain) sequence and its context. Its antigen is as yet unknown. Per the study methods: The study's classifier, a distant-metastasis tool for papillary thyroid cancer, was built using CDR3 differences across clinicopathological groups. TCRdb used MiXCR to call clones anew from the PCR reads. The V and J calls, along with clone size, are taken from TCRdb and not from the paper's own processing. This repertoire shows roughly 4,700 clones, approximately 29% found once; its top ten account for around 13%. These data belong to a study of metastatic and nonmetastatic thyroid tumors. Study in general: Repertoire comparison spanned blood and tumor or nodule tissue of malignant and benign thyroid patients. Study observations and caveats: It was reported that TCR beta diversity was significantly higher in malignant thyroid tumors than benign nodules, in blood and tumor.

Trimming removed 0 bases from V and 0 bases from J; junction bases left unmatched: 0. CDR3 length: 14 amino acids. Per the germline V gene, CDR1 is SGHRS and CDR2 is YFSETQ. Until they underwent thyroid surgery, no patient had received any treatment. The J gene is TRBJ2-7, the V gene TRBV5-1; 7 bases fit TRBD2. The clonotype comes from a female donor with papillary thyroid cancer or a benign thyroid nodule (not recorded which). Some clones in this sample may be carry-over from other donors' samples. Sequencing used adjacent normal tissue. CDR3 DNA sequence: TGCGCCAGCAGCTTGGGCGGGAGCTCCTACGAGCAGTACTTC. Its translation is CASSLGGSSYEQYF.